The 26 T cell receptor beta chains in this list originate from one sample, sequenced in a study of T cell responses to AZD1222 COVID-19 vaccine. Profiling relied on immunoSEQ multiplex PCR, and the TCRdb table lists in-frame clones only, not all of them. The sample lists approximately 96,000 clones; about 90% were seen once. The sequenced sample was peripheral blood, obtained 28 days after the second AZD1222 dose. These receptors were collected from an adult who received the AZD1222 COVID-19 vaccine.

The chain's CDR3 is CASSLGQGATNEKLFF. CDR3 nucleotide sequence: TGTGCCAGCAGCTTAGGACAGGGGGCAACTAATGAAAAACTGTTTTTT. The chain employs TRBV9 and TRBJ1-4; 10 nucleotides line up with TRBD1. This CDR3 region has 16 residues. The V gene end was trimmed by 4 bases and the J gene end by 0 bases; junction bases not matched to a gene: 3. The germline CDR1 and CDR2 sequences are SGDLS and YYNGEE.

The chain joins TRBV27 to TRBJ2-1, with D possibly being TRBD2 (5 bases). CDR3 length: 18 residues. V shed 2 bases and J shed 2 bases, with 19 bases lying between them. Germline CDR1 MNHEY, CDR2 SMNVEV (reference sequence). The CDR3 DNA follows: TGTGCCAGCAGTTTAGAGGAGGCCCCACTGTCCCCCTACAATGAGCAGTTCTTC. The encoded protein is CASSLEEAPLSPYNEQFF.

Only one count was recorded for this clone. J is TRBJ2-7 and V is TRBV9; 9 positions agree with TRBD2. V shed 0 bases, J shed 4 bases, and the junction held 8 bases outside the gene matches. The CDR3 runs to 16 residues. Germline V gene sequence: CDR1 SGDLS, CDR2 YYNGEE. The CDR3 region has the DNA TGTGCCAGCAGCGTAGGGGTTAGCGGGAGTGCGTACGAGCAGTACTTC. Translating gives CASSVGVSGSAYEQYF.

The rearrangement links TRBV6-1 to TRBJ1-5, with 9 bases matching TRBD1. V lost 2 bases to trimming and J lost 6 bases; unmatched junction nucleotides: 8. Germline V lookup: CDR1 MNHNS, CDR2 SASEGT. The CDR3 contains 16 residues. The CDR3 coding sequence is TGTGCCAGCAGTGAAACAAGGACAGGGGCTTTTCAGCCCCAGCATTTT. This translates into CASSETRTGAFQPQHF.

This rearrangement joins TRBV6-5 to TRBJ1-6; 7 nucleotides match TRBD1. CDR3 size: 15 residues. V trimming: 4 bases; J trimming: 9 bases; junction bases outside the gene matches: 9. The germline gives CDR1 MNHEY, CDR2 SVGAGI. The CDR3 loop is CASSSRQGIRSPLHF. In nucleotides, the CDR3 is TGTGCCAGCAGTTCCCGACAGGGAATACGTTCACCCCTCCACTTT.

The genes are TRBV18 and TRBJ2-5, with 8 bases fitting TRBD2. CDR1 is KGHSH and CDR2 is LQKENI in the germline V gene. The V gene end was trimmed by 4 bases and the J gene end by 5 bases; junction bases not matched to a gene: 12. The CDR3 is made up of 16 amino acids. The CDR3 spells CASSRSPGGPRETQYF. The DNA for the CDR3 is TGTGCCAGCTCACGTAGCCCGGGGGGGCCGAGGGAGACCCAGTACTTC.

This clone has a handful of counts. V gene TRBV30 combines with J gene TRBJ2-6, with 7 bases matching TRBD2. With V trimmed by 1 base and J by 11 bases, 11 bases remained unmatched. The CDR3 has 15 amino acids. The germline gives CDR1 GTSNPN, CDR2 SVGIG (reference sequence). In DNA form, the CDR3 reads TGTGCCTGGAGTGGTCGCCACGGGGGGTTCGACGTCCTGACTTTC. Protein sequence: CAWSGRHGGFDVLTF.

The chain joins TRBV28 to TRBJ2-1, with 8 bases that match TRBD2. Germline CDR1 and CDR2: MDHEN and SYDVKM. The length of the CDR3 is 16 residues. V trimming: 4 bases; J trimming: 7 bases; junction bases outside the gene matches: 12. The CDR3 DNA sequence: TGTGCCAGCAGTTCCGGAGGGACTAGGGTGGTAAATGAGCAGTTCTTC. Amino acids: CASSSGGTRVVNEQFF. The whole variable domain, filled in from reference TRBV28 and TRBJ2-1, reads DVKVTQSSRYLVKRTGEKVFLECVQDMDHENMFWYRQDPGLGLRLIYFSYDVKMKEKGDIPEGYSVSREKKERFSLILESASTNQTSMYLCASSSGGTRVVNEQFFGPGTRLTVL.

DNA for the CDR3: TGTGCCAGCAGCTCGGCCCGCCGGGGGCCCTACACCGGGGAGCTGTTTTTT. This encodes CASSSARRGPYTGELFF. V gene TRBV5-5 combines with J gene TRBJ2-2; perhaps D is TRBD1 or TRBD2 (6 bases each). CDR3 size: 17 residues. CDR1 and CDR2 (germline): SGHKS, YYEKEE (reference sequence). V shed 3 bases and J shed 3 bases, with 18 bases lying between them.

The V call is TRBV24-1, the J call TRBJ2-1; 7 nucleotides line up with TRBD2. The CDR3 is made up of 16 amino acids. CDR1 and CDR2 (germline): KGHDR, SFDVKD. V lost 0 bases to trimming and J lost 11 bases; unmatched junction nucleotides: 12. CDR3 in amino acids: CATSDLRLGGRGQQFF. CDR3 DNA: TGTGCCACCAGTGATTTGCGTTTAGGTGGGAGGGGACAGCAGTTCTTC.

This clone was recorded a few times. The chain recombines TRBV5-4 with TRBJ2-3; 10 bases agree with TRBD1. CDR3 length equals 17 residues. J gave up 3 bases and V 1 base, and 8 bases lay outside the gene matches. Germline V CDR1 and CDR2: SGHNT, YYREEE (reference sequence). CDR3 coding DNA: TGTGCCAGCAGCTTGCACCCCCCGGGACAGGGGACAGATACGCAGTATTTT. Amino acids: CASSLHPPGQGTDTQYF. The complete variable domain, with remaining parts taken from reference TRBV5-4 and TRBJ2-3, reads ETGVTQSPTHLIKTRGQQVTLRCSSQSGHNTVSWYQQALGQGPQFIFQYYREEENGRGNFPPRFSGLQFPNYSSELNVNALELDDSALYLCASSLHPPGQGTDTQYFGPGTRLTVL.

V and J are TRBV4-2 and TRBJ1-3; weak D call: TRBD1 (5 bases). CDR3 size: 15 residues. In germline, CDR1 is LGHNA, CDR2 YNFKEQ. With 7 bases removed from V and 0 bases from J, the gap between germline ends came to 13 bases. This CDR3 reads CASKQGVNSGNTIYF. In nucleotides, the CDR3 is TGTGCCAGCAAGCAGGGCGTCAACTCTGGAAACACCATATATTTT.

The chain has TRBV6-2 or TRBV6-3 and TRBJ1-2; D ambiguous. Germline V lookup: CDR1 MNHEY, CDR2 SVGEGT. V was pared by 6 bases and J by 3 bases, with 17 bases between. CDR3 length equals 15 residues. This CDR3 reads CASSPTRRSYYGYTF. The CDR3 DNA reads TGTGCCAGCAGCCCCACCCGCAGGTCCTACTATGGCTACACCTTC.

The genes are TRBV5-1 and TRBJ2-4; TRBD2 matches at 12 bases. The V gene end was trimmed by 4 bases and the J gene end by 0 bases; junction bases not matched to a gene: 8. CDR3 length: 18 residues. The germline CDR1 and CDR2 sequences are SGHRS and YFSETQ. The CDR3 is CASSLTPGLAGAKNIQYF. The CDR3 DNA is TGCGCCAGCAGCCTGACTCCGGGACTAGCGGGAGCCAAAAACATTCAGTACTTC.

The chain employs TRBV18 and TRBJ2-1; D remains ambiguous. Germline V lookup: CDR1 KGHSH, CDR2 LQKENI. V was shortened by 3 bases and J by 1 base, with 10 bases between the two germline ends. The CDR3 runs to 15 residues. CDR3 in amino acids: CASSPGRSSYNEQFF. The CDR3 bases are TGTGCCAGCTCACCCGGAAGAAGTTCCTACAATGAGCAGTTCTTC.

This chain uses TRBV20-1 with TRBJ1-1; tentative D call: TRBD1 (5 bases). The V end lost 6 bases, the J end lost 7 bases, and 12 bases lay between the germline ends. The CDR3 is 11 residues long. In germline, CDR1 is DFQATT, CDR2 SNEGSKA (reference sequence). The CDR3 is CSARPRDEAFF. In nucleotides, the CDR3 is TGCAGTGCGAGACCCAGGGATGAAGCTTTCTTT.

This rearrangement joins TRBV5-4 to TRBJ1-3; D unresolved. Between the trimmed V and J ends, which lost 4 bases and 0 bases, there was a span of 11 bases. The length of the CDR3 is 15 residues. CDR1 and CDR2 from the germline V gene are SGHNT and YYREEE (reference sequence). The CDR3 bases are TGTGCCAGCAGCCCCGCAGTAAGCTCTGGAAACACCATATATTTT. Residues: CASSPAVSSGNTIYF.

The chain combines TRBV28 with TRBJ1-2; the match to TRBD1 covers 8 bases. Germline V gene data show CDR1 as MDHEN and CDR2 as SYDVKM. This CDR3 is built from 16 residues. With V trimmed by 5 bases and J by 7 bases, 15 bases remained unmatched. The CDR3 region has the DNA TGTGCCAGCAGTCCACCCCGACGCTGGACAGGGTTTGGCTACACCTTC. The encoded protein is CASSPPRRWTGFGYTF.

The CDR3 loop reads CASSSGGYDLVYGYTF. The CDR3 region has the DNA TGTGCCAGCAGTTCAGGGGGCTATGATCTCGTCTATGGCTACACCTTC. This sequence joins TRBV28 and TRBJ1-2; 8 positions match TRBD1. J lost 4 bases, V lost 4 bases, and 11 bases had no gene match. CDR1 and CDR2 from the germline V gene are MDHEN and SYDVKM. This CDR3 has 16 amino acids.

This chain uses TRBV9 with TRBJ1-1, with TRBD1 as a possible D gene (6 bases). The CDR3 extends over 14 amino acids. The V end was cut by 4 bases, the J end by 5 bases, with 15 bases between. Germline CDR1 SGDLS, CDR2 YYNGEE. As DNA, the CDR3 is TGTGCCAGCAGCCCTCGACAGGAAAGGACTGAAGCTTTCTTT. Its translation is CASSPRQERTEAFF. The whole variable domain, remainder taken from reference TRBV9 and TRBJ1-1, is DSGVTQTPKHLITATGQRVTLRCSPRSGDLSVYWYQQSLDQGLQFLIQYYNGEERAKGNILERFSAQQFPDLHSELNLSSLELGDSALYFCASSPRQERTEAFFGQGTRLTVV.

The table lists this clone with a few counts. The chain uses TRBV12-3 or TRBV12-4 and TRBJ2-7; 10 positions agree with TRBD1. Trimming took 7 bases from V and 7 from J; bases not matched to a gene: 7. The CDR3 is made up of 13 amino acids. CDR3 in amino acids: CASITDRGGEQYF. The DNA for the CDR3 is TGTGCCAGCATTACGGACAGGGGGGGAGAGCAGTACTTC.

This rearrangement joins TRBV7-2 to TRBJ1-6; TRBD1 matches at 8 bases. The length of the CDR3 is 17 residues. Germline V gene data show CDR1 as SGHTA and CDR2 as FQGNSA. The V segment lost 2 bases and the J segment 4 bases; nucleotides outside the gene matches: 7. Written as DNA, the CDR3 is TGTGCCAGCAGCTTAAGTGGACAGGGACCATATAATTCACCCCTCCACTTT. Encoded protein: CASSLSGQGPYNSPLHF.

The chain is built from TRBV7-9 and TRBJ1-2; D gene unclear. Germline loops: CDR1 SEHNR, CDR2 FQNEAQ (reference sequence). Trimming cost V 3 bases and J 2 bases, with 1 base left between them. This CDR3 has 11 amino acids. DNA for the CDR3: TGTGCCAGCAGCTTCAACTATGGCTACACCTTC. This sequence encodes CASSFNYGYTF.

Only one count was recorded for this clone. The rearrangement uses TRBV18 and TRBJ2-1; no firm D call. The germline V gene has CDR1 KGHSH and CDR2 LQKENI. V was clipped by 2 bases and J by 7 bases, with 12 bases between them. This CDR3 contains 14 residues. The CDR3 reads CASSPGLLPNEQFF. The CDR3 bases are TGTGCCAGCTCACCAGGCCTGCTACCAAATGAGCAGTTCTTC.

The chain carries TRBV7-2 and TRBJ2-3; D gene unclear. The germline CDR1 and CDR2 sequences are SGHTA and FQGNSA. The ends were cut back, 3 bases at V and 4 bases at J, with 5 bases in the middle. The CDR3 consists of 12 residues. Here the CDR3 reads CASSLYPDTQYF. The CDR3 nucleotides read TGTGCCAGCAGCTTGTACCCAGATACGCAGTATTTT.

The rearrangement links TRBV5-1 to TRBJ2-6; the D is unclear. Germline lookup yields CDR1 SGHRS and CDR2 YFSETQ. This CDR3 comprises 14 residues. V was cut by 6 bases and J by 0 bases, with 7 bases left in between. The CDR3: CASTLDSGANVLTF. In nucleotides, the CDR3 is TGCGCCAGCACCCTTGACTCTGGGGCCAACGTCCTGACTTTC.